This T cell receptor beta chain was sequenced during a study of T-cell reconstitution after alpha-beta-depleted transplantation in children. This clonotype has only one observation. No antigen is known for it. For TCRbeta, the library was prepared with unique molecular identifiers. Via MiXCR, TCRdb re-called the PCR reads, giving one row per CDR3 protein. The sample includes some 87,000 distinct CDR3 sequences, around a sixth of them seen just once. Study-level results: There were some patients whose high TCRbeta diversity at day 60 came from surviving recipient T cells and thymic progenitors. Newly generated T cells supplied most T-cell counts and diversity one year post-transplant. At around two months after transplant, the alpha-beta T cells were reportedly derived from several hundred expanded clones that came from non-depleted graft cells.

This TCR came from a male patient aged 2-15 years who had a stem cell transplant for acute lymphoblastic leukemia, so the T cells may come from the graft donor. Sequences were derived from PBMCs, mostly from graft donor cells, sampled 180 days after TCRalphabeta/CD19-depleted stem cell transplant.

DNA of the CDR3: TGTGCCAGCAGTGAGGGACAGGGGAAGACTGAAGCTTTCTTT. This codes for CASSEGQGKTEAFF. The rearrangement joins TRBV12-3 or TRBV12-4 to TRBJ1-1; 10 nucleotides align to TRBD1. Trimming at V came to 5 bases and at J to 5 bases, leaving 5 bases not matched to a gene. The CDR3 is made up of 14 amino acids.